This note documents a single T cell receptor beta chain sequence. Germline V gene lookup returns CDR1 MDHEN and CDR2 SYDVKM. Trimming pared 6 bases from V and 2 bases from J, leaving 11 bases between. The CDR3 loop spans 13 amino acids. Anyone with autoimmune disease history or systemic immunosuppression was excluded. The entry originates in a study of OX40 agonist ivuxolimab in advanced cancers. Overall study context: A mean age of about 56 years, range roughly 23 to 85, was recorded, and around 85% were male. A history of anti-PD-1, anti-PD-L1 or anti-CTLA-4 therapy was acceptable, and over 30% had some.

Measured with immunoSEQ multiplex PCR; TCRdb has only the in-frame clones, and not every one. This sample has approximately 76,000 clones, with approximately 83% found just once. This TCR came from an adult with an advanced solid tumor such as melanoma, head and neck, liver or kidney cancer. The specimen was CD4+ or CD8+ T cells sorted from blood, collected in a trial of the OX40 agonist ivuxolimab. The chain carries TRBV28 and TRBJ2-7; tentative D call: TRBD1 (6 bases). CDR3 region: CASSLTGTYEQYF. DNA for the CDR3: TGTGCCAGCAGCCTCACAGGGACCTACGAGCAGTACTTC.